This T cell receptor beta chain originates from a study of blood T cells in healthy people across ages. Notes on the study in general: Naive T cell percentage strongly correlated with TCR beta diversity.

The amount of total RNA extracted per sample was at least 5.5 micrograms. The sample holds a few counts of this clonotype. Its antigen is still unknown. Through a sample-barcoded 5' primer and a J-beta primer mix, a second PCR was run for 7 to 11 cycles. TCRdb re-called the 5' RACE reads with MiXCR, one entry per CDR3 protein. The table lists 700,000 to 850,000 distinct CDR3 sequences, 35% to 40% of them singletons. The V and J ends lost 3 bases and 1 base respectively, with 13 bases between them. This CDR3 is built from 16 residues. Source material: blood. The rearrangement joins TRBV12-3 or TRBV12-4 to TRBJ2-1; the D gene is possibly TRBD2 (7 bases). The source of this sequence is a young man in good health. CDR3 nucleotides: TGTGCCAGCAGTTTCGGCGGGGGCGAATCCTACAATGAGCAGTTCTTC. Protein product: CASSFGGGESYNEQFF.